One sample yielded the 21 T cell receptor beta chains listed below, sequenced in a study of T cells in Graves' hyperthyroidism and ophthalmopathy. There were TCR beta CDR3 regions amplified from RNA transcripts. The HTBI primer set was used in a first-round RT-PCR of the TCR CDR3. MiXCR, run by TCRdb on the multiplex PCR reads, gives a single entry per CDR3 protein. Of about 770,000 distinct CDR3 sequences detected, 15% to 20% appear once; the ten largest clones hold approximately 15%. The sample was blood. These receptors originate from a woman between 45 and 60 years old with Graves' hyperthyroidism that later progressed to Graves' ophthalmopathy.

This chain joins TRBV5-1 and TRBJ2-3; 7 positions agree with TRBD1. This CDR3 contains 15 residues. V shed 5 bases and J 3 bases; nucleotides not matched to a gene: 9. The V gene's germline CDR1 is SGHRS and CDR2 YFSETQ. CDR3 sequence (DNA): TGCGCCAGCAGACAGCAGGGGGAGAGGACAGATACGCAGTATTTT. It specifies CASRQQGERTDTQYF.

This chain joins TRBV5-1 and TRBJ1-1, with D tentatively TRBD1 (5 bases). The germline V gene encodes CDR1 SGHRS and CDR2 YFSETQ. V was pared by 4 bases and J by 0 bases, with 13 bases between. The CDR3 runs to 15 residues. The CDR3 loop is CASSAGGRLNTEAFF. The DNA of the CDR3 is TGCGCCAGCAGCGCTGGGGGACGGCTGAACACTGAAGCTTTCTTT.

This clonotype was recorded at least ten times. The gene calls are TRBV20-1 and TRBJ2-3, with D possibly being TRBD2 (5 bases). Germline CDR1 reads DFQATT; CDR2 reads SNEGSKA (reference sequence). CDR3 length equals 15 residues. The germline V and J ends were trimmed by 1 base and 5 bases, with 16 bases remaining between them. The CDR3, as DNA: TGCAGTGCTAGAGTACCCGGGGATTTGAAAGATACGCAGTATTTT. Translated, it gives CSARVPGDLKDTQYF.

This clonotype was observed many times. The chain links TRBV27 to TRBJ1-2; tentative D call: TRBD1 (6 bases). Trimming took 4 bases from V and 4 from J, leaving 22 bases between them. The germline CDR1 and CDR2 sequences are MNHEY and SMNVEV (reference sequence). This CDR3 comprises 17 residues. DNA for the CDR3: TGTGCCAGCAGTTCCCATATTCCGAACAGGGAGTTCTATGGCTACACCTTC. Protein product: CASSSHIPNREFYGYTF.

Regarding this clonotype: A read error is possible here, since a much larger clone lies one base away. The rearrangement links TRBV30 to TRBJ2-7; D gene unclear. The V end was cut by 2 bases, the J end by 6 bases, with 17 bases between. The length of the CDR3 is 14 residues. In germline, CDR1 is GTSNPN, CDR2 SVGIG (reference sequence). CDR3 in amino acids: CAWSPRHFGLEQYF. CDR3 sequence (DNA): TGTGCCTGGAGTCCCCGTCACTTCGGCCTCGAGCAGTACTTC.

This rearrangement joins TRBV7-9 to TRBJ1-5; D is undetermined. The ends were cut back, 7 bases at V and 5 bases at J, with 18 bases in the middle. CDR3 size: 15 residues. In germline, CDR1 is SEHNR, CDR2 FQNEAQ (reference sequence). CDR3 sequence reads: CASTPYEGEDQPQHF. In nucleotides, the CDR3 is TGTGCCAGCACCCCTTACGAGGGAGAAGATCAGCCCCAGCATTTT. Full variable domain (outside the CDR3, taken from reference TRBV7-9 and TRBJ1-5): DTGVSQNPRHKITKRGQNVTFRCDPISEHNRLYWYRQTLGQGPEFLTYFQNEAQLEKSRLLSDRFSAERPKGSFSTLEIQRTEQGDSAMYLCASTPYEGEDQPQHFGDGTRLSIL.

This clonotype was observed a handful of times. The J gene is TRBJ1-1, the V gene TRBV10-1, with a weak D call TRBD1 (5 bases). Germline CDR1 WNHNN, CDR2 SYGVQD (reference sequence). The V gene lost 6 bases and the J gene lost 5 bases, with 25 bases spanning the gap. This CDR3 is 17 amino acids long. CDR3 region: CASSKSNRPTSGTEAFF. The CDR3 DNA reads TGCGCCAGCAGCAAATCTAACAGGCCGACATCCGGGACTGAAGCTTTCTTT.

This clonotype was observed a handful of times. V is TRBV12-3 or TRBV12-4 and J is TRBJ2-1, with D uncertain. The CDR3 is 16 residues long. Trimming removed 5 bases at V and 3 bases at J, with 17 bases between. CDR3 residues: CASSAPGVGHYNEQFF. The DNA for the CDR3 is TGTGCCAGCAGTGCGCCTGGGGTAGGTCACTACAATGAGCAGTTCTTC.

The V and J genes are TRBV7-9 and TRBJ2-1; 7 positions match TRBD2. CDR1 and CDR2 (germline): SEHNR, FQNEAQ (reference sequence). The CDR3 consists of 15 residues. V lost 5 bases, J lost 5 bases, and 9 bases stayed unmatched. The CDR3 sequence is CASSPLPGGNNEQFF. CDR3 in DNA: TGTGCCAGCAGCCCCTTACCGGGGGGAAACAATGAGCAGTTCTTC. The entire variable domain, with the rest obtained from reference TRBV7-9 and TRBJ2-1, is as follows: DTGVSQNPRHKITKRGQNVTFRCDPISEHNRLYWYRQTLGQGPEFLTYFQNEAQLEKSRLLSDRFSAERPKGSFSTLEIQRTEQGDSAMYLCASSPLPGGNNEQFFGPGTRLTVL.

This clonotype has at least ten counts. The chain carries TRBV6-5 and TRBJ1-4; maybe TRBD1 (5 bases). Germline assignment: CDR1 MNHEY and CDR2 SVGAGI. The CDR3 covers 16 residues. V lost 0 bases, J lost 4 bases, and 12 bases lay in between. DNA of the CDR3: TGTGCCAGCAGTTACTCGGGGTCTAGGGGTAATGAAAAACTGTTTTTT. Translation gives CASSYSGSRGNEKLFF.

This clonotype was detected a few times. The J gene is TRBJ1-1, the V gene TRBV9; D unresolved. The CDR3 is made up of 14 amino acids. Trimming shortened V by 0 bases and J by 4 bases, and 10 bases separated the two germline ends. Germline CDR1 is SGDLS and CDR2 is YYNGEE. In DNA, the CDR3 is TGTGCCAGCAGCGTAGGGAGGATATCCACTGAAGCTTTCTTT. As protein: CASSVGRISTEAFF.

This clonotype came up many times. V gene TRBV12-3 or TRBV12-4 combines with J gene TRBJ1-2; D might be TRBD1 (5 bases). V shed 4 bases and J shed 8 bases, with 11 bases lying between them. This CDR3 is built from 12 residues. CDR3 loop: CASSSGSGGYTF. The CDR3, as DNA: TGTGCCAGCAGTTCAGGGTCAGGCGGCTACACCTTC.

Comments on this clonotype: A much more abundant neighbour one base away suggests this may be a read error. No conserved phenylalanine or tryptophan ends this CDR3, so it is likely a read error. The limits of the CDR3 on the DNA are not certain, so only TCRdb's listed CDR3 is given. This chain links TRBV12-3 or TRBV12-4 with TRBJ2-7. A total of 11 residues make up the CDR3, ends included. This CDR3 is CASSSSGEQYL.

This clonotype has at least ten counts. This chain uses TRBV10-3 with TRBJ2-7, with D maybe TRBD1 (5 bases). The germline V gene has CDR1 ENHRY and CDR2 SYGVKD. The V end lost 5 bases, the J end lost 6 bases, and 17 bases lay between the germline ends. The CDR3 spans 14 residues. CDR3 in DNA: TGTGCCATCAGTCCCGGCAGGGCAGCGAGCGAGCAGTACTTC. Residues: CAISPGRAASEQYF.

This clonotype was counted between two and nine times. This chain links TRBV15 with TRBJ2-1; no firm D call. From germline, CDR1 is LNHNV and CDR2 YYDKDF (reference sequence). This CDR3 has 11 amino acids. Between the trimmed V and J ends, which lost 4 bases and 10 bases, there was a span of 8 bases. Written as DNA, the CDR3 is TGTGCCACCAGCATAGGACGGGAGCAGTTCTTC. Amino acids: CATSIGREQFF.

The rearrangement uses TRBV12-3 or TRBV12-4 and TRBJ2-1; D perhaps matches TRBD1 (6 bases). The CDR3 is made up of 17 amino acids. Trimming cost V 2 bases and J 3 bases, with 17 bases left between them. The CDR3 sequence: CASSLMPQGTYYNEQFF. CDR3 nucleotides: TGTGCCAGCAGTTTAATGCCCCAGGGGACCTACTACAATGAGCAGTTCTTC.

The chain joins TRBV2 to TRBJ2-1; 11 bases agree with TRBD2. The trim removed 9 bases at V and 3 bases at J, leaving 10 bases unmatched. Germline CDR1 SNHLY, CDR2 FYNNEI. This CDR3 has 16 amino acids. For the CDR3, the DNA is TGTGCCAGTCTATTGATAGCGGGGGGGCTCTACAATGAGCAGTTCTTC. Its translation: CASLLIAGGLYNEQFF.

This clonotype was recorded at least ten times. This sequence joins TRBV9 and TRBJ2-2; D is ambiguous. Trimming cost V 4 bases and J 6 bases, with 7 bases left between them. Germline V gene lookup returns CDR1 SGDLS and CDR2 YYNGEE. This CDR3 region has 12 residues. CDR3 sequence (DNA): TGTGCCAGCAGCCCTTTGTCCGGGGAGCTGTTTTTT. Translated, it gives CASSPLSGELFF.

This clonotype was counted many times. The chain uses TRBV18 and TRBJ1-5; 9 nucleotides line up with TRBD1. This CDR3 is 15 amino acids long. Looked up from germline, CDR1 is KGHSH and CDR2 is LQKENI. V lost 6 bases, J lost 3 bases, and 6 bases stayed unmatched. CDR3: CASSAGTGNNQPQHF. CDR3 bases: TGTGCCAGCTCCGCAGGGACAGGGAACAATCAGCCCCAGCATTTT. The whole variable domain, filled in from reference TRBV18 and TRBJ1-5, reads NAGVMQNPRHLVRRRGQEARLRCSPMKGHSHVYWYRQLPEEGLKFMVYLQKENIIDESGMPKERFSAEFPKEGPSILRIQQVVRGDSAAYFCASSAGTGNNQPQHFGDGTRLSIL.

This clonotype showed up many times. The chain couples TRBV10-3 to TRBJ1-1; D remains ambiguous. Germline CDR1 reads ENHRY; CDR2 reads SYGVKD. V was cut by 4 bases and J by 4 bases, with 19 bases left in between. The CDR3 length is 16 residues. In nucleotides, the CDR3 is TGTGCCATCAGTGGATCGACCGGCCCCGCCAGCACTGAAGCTTTCTTT. This encodes CAISGSTGPASTEAFF.

The genes are TRBV29-1 and TRBJ2-6, with 10 bases matching TRBD1. Germline V gene lookup returns CDR1 SQVTM and CDR2 ANQGSEA. Trimming cost V 5 bases and J 1 base; bases outside gene matches: 5. CDR3 length: 16 residues. This CDR3 is CSVLDRGVSGANVLTF. The CDR3 DNA sequence: TGCAGCGTTTTGGACAGGGGGGTATCTGGGGCCAACGTCCTGACTTTC.